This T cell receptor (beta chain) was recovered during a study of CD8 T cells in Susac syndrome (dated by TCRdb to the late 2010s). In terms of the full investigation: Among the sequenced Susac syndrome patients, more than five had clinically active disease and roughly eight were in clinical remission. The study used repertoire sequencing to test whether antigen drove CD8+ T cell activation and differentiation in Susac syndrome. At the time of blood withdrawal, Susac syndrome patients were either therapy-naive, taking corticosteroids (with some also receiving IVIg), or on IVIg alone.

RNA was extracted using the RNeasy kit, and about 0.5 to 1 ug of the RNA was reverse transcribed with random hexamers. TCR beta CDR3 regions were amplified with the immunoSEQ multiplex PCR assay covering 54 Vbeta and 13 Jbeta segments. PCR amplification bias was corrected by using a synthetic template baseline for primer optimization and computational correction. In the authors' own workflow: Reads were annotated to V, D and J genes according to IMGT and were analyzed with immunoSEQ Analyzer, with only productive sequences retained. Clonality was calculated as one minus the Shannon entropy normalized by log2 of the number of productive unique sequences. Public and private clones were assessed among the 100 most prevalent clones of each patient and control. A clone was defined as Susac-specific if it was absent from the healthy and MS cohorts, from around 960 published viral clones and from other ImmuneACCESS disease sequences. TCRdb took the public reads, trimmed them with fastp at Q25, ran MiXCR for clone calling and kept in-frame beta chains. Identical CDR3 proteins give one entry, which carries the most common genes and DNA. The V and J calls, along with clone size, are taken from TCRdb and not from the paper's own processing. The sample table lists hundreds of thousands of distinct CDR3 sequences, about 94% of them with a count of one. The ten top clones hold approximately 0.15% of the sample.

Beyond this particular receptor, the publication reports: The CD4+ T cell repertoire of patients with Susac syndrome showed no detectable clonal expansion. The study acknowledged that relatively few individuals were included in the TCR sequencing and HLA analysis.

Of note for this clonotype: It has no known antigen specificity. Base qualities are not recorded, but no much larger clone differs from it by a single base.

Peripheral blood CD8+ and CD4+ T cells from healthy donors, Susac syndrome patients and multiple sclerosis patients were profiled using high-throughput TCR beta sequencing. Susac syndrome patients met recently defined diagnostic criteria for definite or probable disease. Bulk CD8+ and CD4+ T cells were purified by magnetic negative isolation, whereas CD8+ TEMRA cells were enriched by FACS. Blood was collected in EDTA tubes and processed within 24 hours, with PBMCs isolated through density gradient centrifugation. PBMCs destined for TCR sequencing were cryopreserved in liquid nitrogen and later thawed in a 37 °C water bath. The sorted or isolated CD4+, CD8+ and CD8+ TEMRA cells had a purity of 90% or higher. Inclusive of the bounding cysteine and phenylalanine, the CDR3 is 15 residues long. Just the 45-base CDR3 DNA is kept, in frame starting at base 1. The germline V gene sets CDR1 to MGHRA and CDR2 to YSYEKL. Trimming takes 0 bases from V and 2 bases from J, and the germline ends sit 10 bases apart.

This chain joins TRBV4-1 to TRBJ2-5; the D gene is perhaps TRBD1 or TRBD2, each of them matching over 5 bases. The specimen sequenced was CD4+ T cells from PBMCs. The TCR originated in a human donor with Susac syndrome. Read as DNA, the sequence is TGCGCCAGCAGCCAAGAGGGGGTGCTTCAAGAGACCCAGTACTTC. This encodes CASSQEGVLQETQYF.